Following are 6 T cell receptor beta chains from one sample sequenced in a study of shared clonotypes between healthy human individuals. Naive CD8 cells lacked CD45RO, underwent positive selection for CCR7 and left out terminally differentiated effector memory CD45RA+ cells. Produced via immunoSEQ multiplex PCR; TCRdb's table is partial and in-frame only. The data hold around 2.1 million clones, with 90% to 95% observed a single time. The sequenced sample consisted of naive CD8+ T cells from PBMCs. Receptors originate from a man in his late teens or twenties in good health. Some clones in this sample may be carry-over from other donors' samples.

The V and J genes are TRBV19 and TRBJ2-7, with no clear D. This CDR3 is 16 amino acids long. CDR1 and CDR2 from the germline V gene are LNHDA and SQIVND (reference sequence). V gave up 2 bases and J gave up 0 bases, with 14 bases separating them. The CDR3 region is CASSIFAESSSYEQYF. CDR3 nucleotides: TGTGCCAGTAGTATATTTGCGGAGTCTAGCTCCTACGAGCAGTACTTC.

The chain combines TRBV7-2 with TRBJ2-1, with TRBD2 matching over 9 bases. This CDR3 comprises 15 residues. J lost 0 bases, V lost 4 bases, and 1 base had no gene match. The V gene's germline CDR1 is SGHTA and CDR2 FQGNSA. The CDR3 coding sequence is TGTGCCAGCAGCTCACTAGCGGGCTCCTACAATGAGCAGTTCTTC. Protein sequence: CASSSLAGSYNEQFF.

The table lists this clone with a count of one. The genes are TRBV11-3 and TRBJ2-5, with 11 bases matching TRBD2. CDR3 length equals 16 residues. Per germline, CDR1 SGHNT and CDR2 YENEEA. V lost 4 bases, J lost 5 bases, and 9 bases stayed unmatched. CDR3 in DNA: TGTGCCAGCAGCTCACGTACTAGCGGGAGTGGGGAGACCCAGTACTTC. Encoded protein: CASSSRTSGSGETQYF.

V is TRBV4-3 and J is TRBJ1-1; 7 nucleotides align to TRBD1. The V segment lost 3 bases and the J segment 3 bases; nucleotides outside the gene matches: 7. This CDR3 comprises 15 residues. Per germline, CDR1 LGHNA and CDR2 YSLEER. The CDR3 nucleotides are TGCGCCAGCAGCCATAATACAGGGGCGGACACTGAAGCTTTCTTT. It encodes CASSHNTGADTEAFF.

CDR3 nucleotide sequence: TGTGCCAGTACCACCGGACAGGGGGTCCCCTACGAGCAGTACTTC. Its protein is CASTTGQGVPYEQYF. The chain combines TRBV19 with TRBJ2-7; 10 positions agree with TRBD1. The length of the CDR3 is 15 residues. Germline CDR1 reads LNHDA; CDR2 reads SQIVND (reference sequence). V gave up 7 bases and J gave up 2 bases; unmatched junction bases: 8.

V is TRBV13 and J is TRBJ1-2; D unclear. V lost 5 bases and J lost 3, with 13 bases in between. The CDR3 sequence is 14 residues long. Germline CDR1 and CDR2: PRHDT and FYEKMQ (reference sequence). The CDR3 nucleotides read TGTGCCAGCAGCCCCCAGGCCGGACACTATGGCTACACCTTC. It translates to CASSPQAGHYGYTF.